The rows below give T cell receptor beta chains drawn from one sample of a study of early T cells in non-severe SARS-CoV-2 infection. Using its own MiXCR run on the 5' RACE reads, TCRdb lists one record per CDR3 protein. The sample records about 70,000 distinct CDR3 sequences, roughly 15% being singletons. The sequencing used whole blood, collected at baseline. The receptor source for this set is an adult who was a healthcare worker with PCR-confirmed SARS-CoV-2 infection or an uninfected control (not recorded which). Each CDR3 is given with its conserved first and last residue. D genes are given only for firm matches. A clone size is listed for some rows: how often the clone was seen (once, few, many), or a class if it is expanded.

j_gene	abundance	v_gene	d_gene	CDR3nt	CDR3aa
TRBJ2-3	many	TRBV12-3/TRBV12-4	.	TGTGCCAGCAGTCCGGGCCTTCCGGAGTATTTT	CASSPGLPEYF
TRBJ2-2	.	TRBV27	TRBD2	TGTGCCAGCAGTCTCCTAGCGGGAGTGGGGAACGGGGAGCTGTTTTTT	CASSLLAGVGNGELFF
TRBJ2-2	.	TRBV11-2	.	TGTGCCAGCAGCTTCCTATTGAGCACCGGGGAGCTGTTTTTT	CASSFLLSTGELFF
TRBJ2-7	few	TRBV25-1	TRBD2	TGTGCCAGCAGTGCTAGCGGGATGAAGGGCGAGCAGTACTTC	CASSASGMKGEQYF
TRBJ2-2	.	TRBV7-6	.	TGTGCCAGCAGCCACGGACAGAGGAACACCGGGGAGCTGTTTTTT	CASSHGQRNTGELFF
TRBJ1-2	many	TRBV28	.	TGTGCCAGCAGTTTAAGCCGGGACTTTAATGGCTACACCTTC	CASSLSRDFNGYTF
TRBJ2-7	many	TRBV3-1	.	TGTGCCAGCAGCCAAGATAGGCGCCGCGAGCAGTACTTC	CASSQDRRREQYF
TRBJ1-2	many	TRBV28	.	TGTGCCAGCAGTTCCCCGGGTGCTGCCCCCTATAACTATGGCTACACCTTC	CASSSPGAAPYNYGYTF
TRBJ1-2	.	TRBV3-1	.	TGTGCCAGCAGCCAAGATTTACGGGGCTACACCTTC	CASSQDLRGYTF
TRBJ2-3	few	TRBV20-1	.	TGCAGTGCTAGACCCCGATATGGCACAGATACGCAGTATTTT	CSARPRYGTDTQYF
TRBJ2-6	once	TRBV7-8	.	TGTGCCAGCGAGCCTCCAGTCGCCAACGTCCTGACTTTC	CASEPPVANVLTF
TRBJ1-2	.	TRBV5-1	.	TGCGCCAGCGGGAAGGAGGGCAACTATGGCTACACCTTC	CASGKEGNYGYTF
TRBJ2-7	few	TRBV6-5	.	TGTGCCAGCAGTGGTACAGGGCAACCCTCCTACGAGCAGTACTTC	CASSGTGQPSYEQYF
TRBJ1-5	many	TRBV6-1	.	TGTGCCAGCAGTGAAGGGGAATTGGTCAATCAGCCCCAGCATTTT	CASSEGELVNQPQHF
TRBJ2-1	few	TRBV7-8	.	TGTGCCAGCAGCTCTCCCGACAGATATTACAATGAGCAGTTCTTC	CASSSPDRYYNEQFF
TRBJ2-7	.	TRBV7-3	.	TGTGCCAGCAGCCCGCAACCGGGATCCTTCTACGAGCAGTACTTC	CASSPQPGSFYEQYF
TRBJ2-7	few	TRBV29-1	TRBD1	TGCAGCGTTGACGGGACAGGGGGCGAGCAGTACTTC	CSVDGTGGEQYF
TRBJ2-5	.	TRBV19	.	TGTGCCAGTAGTCCCCTGAGCAAGGAGACCCAGTACTTC	CASSPLSKETQYF
TRBJ1-2	.	TRBV28	.	TGTGCCAGTAGTTTATACGGGGGCAGGAAAAATGGCTACACCTTC	CASSLYGGRKNGYTF
TRBJ2-7	.	TRBV10-2	TRBD2	TGCGCCAGCAGTGAGGGGAAGGGCGGGAGCTCCTACGAGCAGTACTTC	CASSEGKGGSSYEQYF
TRBJ2-1	many	TRBV20-1	TRBD2	TGCAGTGCTCGTATCCTGATTACTAGCGGCCCTGAGCGGTCCTACAATGAGCAGTTCTTC	CSARILITSGPERSYNEQFF
TRBJ2-2	.	TRBV7-6	.	TGTGCCAGCAGCCCTAGGGTCAGGGGGGGCATCGGCACCGGGGAGCTGTTTTTT	CASSPRVRGGIGTGELFF
TRBJ2-5	.	TRBV28	.	TGTGCCAGCTATGACTCACAAGAGACCCAGTACTTC	CASYDSQETQYF
TRBJ2-5	few	TRBV7-7	TRBD1	TGTGCCAGCAGCAACGGACAGGGCACGCAGACCCAGTACTTC	CASSNGQGTQTQYF
TRBJ1-2	.	TRBV5-1	.	TGCGCCAGCAGCTTGGCGGGCGACGATGGCTACACCTTC	CASSLAGDDGYTF
TRBJ2-7	.	TRBV10-2	.	TGCGCCAGCAGGGCGGGACACTCCTCCTACGAGCAGTACTTC	CASRAGHSSYEQYF
TRBJ2-1	.	TRBV11-3	TRBD2	TGTGCCAGCAGCTTAATAGCGGGAGCCGGCAATGAGCAGTTCTTC	CASSLIAGAGNEQFF
TRBJ2-6	few	TRBV20-1	TRBD1	TGCAGTGCTTGGGACAGCCAGACTGGGGCCAACGTCCTGACTTTC	CSAWDSQTGANVLTF
TRBJ2-1	many	TRBV5-1	TRBD1	TGCGCCAGCAGCCTACAGGGGGCTGAGCAGTTCTTC	CASSLQGAEQFF
TRBJ2-7	many	TRBV5-1	TRBD2	TGCGCCAGCAGCTTGGAGCGGGAGTCCTACGAGCAGTACTTC	CASSLERESYEQYF
TRBJ2-7	few	TRBV27	.	TGTGCCAGCAGCGCGCTAGGCGAGCAGTACTTC	CASSALGEQYF
TRBJ2-1	.	TRBV7-8	TRBD2	TGTGCCAGCAGCTTGGGACTAGCGGCTGAGCAGTTCTTC	CASSLGLAAEQFF
TRBJ2-1	once	TRBV2	.	TGTGCCAGCACCTTTCGGGAGAAGGGTGAGCAGTTCTTC	CASTFREKGEQFF
TRBJ2-7	many	TRBV2	.	TGTGCCAGCTATCCCCAGGGGGCGGGAGACGAGCAGTACTTC	CASYPQGAGDEQYF
TRBJ2-3	.	TRBV27	TRBD2	TGTGCCAGCAGTTTATTGGGGGGGGGTTCAGATACGCAGTATTTT	CASSLLGGGSDTQYF
TRBJ1-5	many	TRBV2	TRBD1	TGTGCCAGCAGGGACAGGCCCAATCAGCCCCAGCATTTT	CASRDRPNQPQHF
TRBJ2-1	few	TRBV6-1	.	TGTGCCAGCAGTGAAGTTGCGCAGGGGTTCAATGAGCAGTTCTTC	CASSEVAQGFNEQFF
TRBJ2-3	.	TRBV20-1	TRBD2	TGCAGTGCTAGACTAGCGGGAGTTACAGATACGCAGTATTTT	CSARLAGVTDTQYF
TRBJ1-3	.	TRBV7-8	.	TGTGCCAGCAGCTTGTCCCGATCTGGAAACACCATATATTTT	CASSLSRSGNTIYF
TRBJ2-7	.	TRBV13	.	TGTGCCAGCAGCTTAGGGGGGACCTCCTACGAGCAGTACTTC	CASSLGGTSYEQYF
TRBJ2-1	many	TRBV30	.	TGTGCCTTCGCCCTAAAATTAAACTACAATGAGCAGTTCTTC	CAFALKLNYNEQFF
TRBJ2-3	few	TRBV5-4	TRBD2	TGTGCCAGCAGTTCCGTTGGGGCGGGAGGCACAGATACGCAGTATTTT	CASSSVGAGGTDTQYF
TRBJ2-1	few	TRBV7-6	.	TGTGCCAGCAGGTCCGGGACGGGGTCCTACAATGAGCAGTTCTTC	CASRSGTGSYNEQFF
TRBJ2-5	many	TRBV2	.	TGTGCCAGCAGTATGGGACGGAACCAAGAGACCCAGTACTTC	CASSMGRNQETQYF